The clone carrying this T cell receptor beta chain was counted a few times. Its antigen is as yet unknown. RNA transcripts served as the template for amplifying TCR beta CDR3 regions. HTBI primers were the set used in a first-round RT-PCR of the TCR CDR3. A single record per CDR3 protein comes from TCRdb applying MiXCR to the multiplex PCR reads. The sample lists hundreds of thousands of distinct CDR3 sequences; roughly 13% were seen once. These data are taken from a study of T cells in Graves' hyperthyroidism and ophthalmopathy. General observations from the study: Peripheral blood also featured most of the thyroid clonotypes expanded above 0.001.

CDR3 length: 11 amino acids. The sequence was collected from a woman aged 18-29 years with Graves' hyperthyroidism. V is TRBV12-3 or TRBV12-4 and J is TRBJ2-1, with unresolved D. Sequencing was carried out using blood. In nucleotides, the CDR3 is TGTGCGACCCGGGCTTCCAATGAGCAGTTCTTC. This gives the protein CATRASNEQFF.